The present T cell receptor (beta chain) was sequenced within a study of CD8+ T cells in alopecia areata. Reverse transcription of extracted RNA yielded cDNA, which provided the sequencing template. Measured with immunoSEQ multiplex PCR; TCRdb has only the in-frame clones, and not every one. The repertoire holds approximately 59,000 clones, with roughly half as singletons. Trimming removed 4 bases from V and 2 bases from J; junction bases left unmatched: 4. This CDR3 has 15 amino acids. Germline lookup yields CDR1 SGHTA and CDR2 FQGTGA. This clone came up once. The receptor was derived from a human donor with alopecia areata. This chain links TRBV7-3 with TRBJ2-7; 11 bases match TRBD2. The sequencing here drew on CD8+ T cells sorted from blood, taken at week 0. The CDR3 nucleotides are TGTGCCAGCAGCTGGGGACTAGCGGAGCCCTACGAGCAGTACTTC. Its translation is CASSWGLAEPYEQYF.